These T cell receptor beta chains were read from a single sample in a study of cytomegalovirus exposure and HLA in healthy donors. Libraries were prepared by immunoSEQ multiplex PCR; TCRdb keeps only in-frame clonotypes and omits some of them. The table lists 150,000 to 200,000 clones. The material sequenced was PBMCs. The receptor source for this set is a young man in good health and CMV-seronegative. Each CDR3 is given with its conserved first and last residue. The D gene is left open where the match is weak.

cdr3_nt cdr3_aa v_call d_call j_call
TGCAGTGCCCCGGAGGGCTTCGAGCAGTACTTC CSAPEGFEQYF TRBV20-1 - TRBJ2-7
TGCGCCAGCGGAACCGGGACAGGGGGGGTAGATACGCAGTATTTT CASGTGTGGVDTQYF TRBV10-1 TRBD1 TRBJ2-3
TGTGCCAGCTCACCATCGGCTCTACCGGGGGAGCAGTACTTC CASSPSALPGEQYF TRBV18 - TRBJ2-7
TGTGCCAGCAGCCCCGGCGGGACTAGCGGGGGGGGGCAGTACTTC CASSPGGTSGGGQYF TRBV9 TRBD2 TRBJ2-7
TGTGCCAGCTCACCGGGACAGACGGAGTCCGAAGCTTTCTTT CASSPGQTESEAFF TRBV18 TRBD1 TRBJ1-1
TGCGCCAGCAGCCAAGAAGGGCGGGGGGGCCGGGAGACCCAGTACTTC CASSQEGRGGRETQYF TRBV4-1 TRBD2 TRBJ2-5
TGTGCCTGGAGCCCCACGGGGAGTCAGCCCCAGCATTTT CAWSPTGSQPQHF TRBV30 - TRBJ1-5
TGTGCCAGCAGCTTAGCAGGGACAGGGTTTTATGAAGCTTTCTTT CASSLAGTGFYEAFF TRBV7-2 TRBD1 TRBJ1-1
TGTGCCAGCAGTGGTCCGGACTTGACGCTCTATGGCTACACCTTC CASSGPDLTLYGYTF TRBV2 - TRBJ1-2
TGTGCCAGCAGCTCGACAGGGAGCGGCTACACCTTC CASSSTGSGYTF TRBV5-4 TRBD1 TRBJ1-2
TGTGCCAGCAGTTTTCCCCCCACCAGCTATGGCTACACCTTC CASSFPPTSYGYTF TRBV28 - TRBJ1-2
TGTGCCAGCAGCCGGCACAGGGACTCCTACGAGCAGTACTTC CASSRHRDSYEQYF TRBV7-2 - TRBJ2-7
TGTGCCAGCGATAAATTGCTAGGTCAGCCCCAGCATTTT CASDKLLGQPQHF TRBV6-1 - TRBJ1-5
TGCAGCGTTGAAGGCTCAGGGGACAGACAGTTCTTC CSVEGSGDRQFF TRBV29-1 TRBD1 TRBJ2-1
TGTGCCAGCAGTGAGGACAGGGGCACCGGGGAGCTGTTTTTT CASSEDRGTGELFF TRBV2 TRBD1 TRBJ2-2
TGCGCCGGCAGCCAGTCAAGCGGGAGTGCCCAAGAGACCCAGTACTTC CAGSQSSGSAQETQYF TRBV4-1 TRBD2 TRBJ2-5
TGTGCCAGCAGTTCAATGGGGCGTCTTTATGGAAACACCATATATTTT CASSSMGRLYGNTIYF TRBV6-5 - TRBJ1-3
TGTGCCAGCAGTACAGGGTTGTCAGAGACCCAGTACTTC CASSTGLSETQYF TRBV6-1 - TRBJ2-5
TGTGCCAGCAGCTCGGACAGGGTATATGCTGGCTACACCTTC CASSSDRVYAGYTF TRBV7-8 TRBD1 TRBJ1-2
TGTGCCAGCAGTTTATACCCAGGGGGCTATGGCTACACCTTC CASSLYPGGYGYTF TRBV27 TRBD1 TRBJ1-2
TGTGCCAGCAGTTCCCCCTCGGAGTTTGGTGGAGGCTACACCTTC CASSSPSEFGGGYTF TRBV28 - TRBJ1-2